This is a list of T cell receptor beta chains from one sample in a study of control samples from healthy donors and cancer patients. Clones were sequenced by immunoSEQ multiplex PCR, and TCRdb holds only the in-frame ones, with some missing. Among 150,000 to 200,000 clones listed, around 90% were seen once. Source material: blood. Receptor source: a woman in her forties or fifties in good health. Both conserved end residues are part of each CDR3. Each record gives: V gene, clone size, D gene, J gene, CDR3 protein, CDR3 DNA. The D gene is left open where the match is weak. Clone size is stated in some rows and not others, as once, few, many or a class when expanded.

TRBV7-8,NA,NA,TRBJ1-1,CASSFRGTAGEAFF,TGTGCCAGCAGCTTTAGGGGCACGGCGGGTGAAGCTTTCTTT
TRBV28,NA,NA,TRBJ1-2,CASSQPLQGWSAFYGYTF,TGTGCCAGCAGTCAGCCTCTACAGGGATGGTCGGCTTTCTATGGCTACACCTTC
TRBV7-3,NA,NA,TRBJ2-7,CASSLDSVGEQYF,TGTGCCAGCAGCTTAGACTCCGTGGGCGAGCAGTACTTC
TRBV5-6,NA,TRBD1,TRBJ1-1,CASSWTSGTDRANTEAFF,TGTGCCAGCAGCTGGACCTCGGGGACGGACAGGGCCAACACTGAAGCTTTCTTT
TRBV6-6,NA,TRBD2,TRBJ2-3,CASSRQTGGTFSTDTQYF,TGTGCCAGCAGTCGCCAAACGGGGGGGACATTTAGCACAGATACGCAGTATTTT
TRBV5-1,NA,TRBD2,TRBJ2-1,CASRLAGVPSYNEQFF,TGCGCCAGCAGACTAGCGGGAGTACCCTCCTACAATGAGCAGTTCTTC
TRBV7-9,NA,NA,TRBJ1-4,CASRPSSTNNEKLFF,TGTGCCAGCAGACCCTCGAGCACCAATAATGAAAAACTGTTTTTT
TRBV14,NA,NA,TRBJ1-4,CASSQGPREKLFF,TGTGCCAGCAGCCAAGGGCCCCGAGAAAAACTGTTTTTT
TRBV7-3,NA,NA,TRBJ2-1,CASSLKLAGGEQFF,TGTGCCAGCAGCTTAAAACTAGCCGGCGGTGAGCAGTTCTTC
TRBV6-6,NA,NA,TRBJ1-2,CASGTYGYTF,TGTGCCAGCGGGACCTATGGCTACACCTTC
TRBV10-3,NA,NA,TRBJ1-1,CAISADPQGIATEAFF,TGTGCCATCAGTGCCGATCCACAGGGAATCGCCACTGAAGCTTTCTTT
TRBV7-2,NA,NA,TRBJ2-3,CASRQGLGRTDTQYF,TGTGCCAGCAGGCAGGGGCTAGGGCGGACAGATACGCAGTATTTT
TRBV4-3,NA,NA,TRBJ1-4,CASSQERSQGWEKLFF,TGCGCCAGCAGCCAAGAAAGGTCCCAGGGTTGGGAAAAACTGTTTTTT
TRBV5-1,NA,NA,TRBJ2-2,CASKDSNTGELFF,TGCGCCAGCAAGGACAGCAACACCGGGGAGCTGTTTTTT
TRBV2,NA,NA,TRBJ2-1,CASSGPRGYEQFF,TGTGCCAGCAGTGGACCTAGGGGCTATGAGCAGTTCTTC
TRBV30,NA,TRBD1,TRBJ2-7,CAWSYDQGAYEQYF,TGTGCCTGGAGCTATGACCAGGGGGCGTATGAGCAGTACTTC
TRBV11-2,NA,NA,TRBJ1-2,CASSLRNYGYTF,TGTGCCAGCAGCTTACGGAACTATGGCTACACCTTC
TRBV6-1,NA,TRBD1,TRBJ2-1,CASSEGQGQFF,TGTGCCAGCAGTGAAGGACAGGGGCAGTTCTTC
TRBV29-1,NA,TRBD1,TRBJ2-7,CSAGTGVLDEQYF,TGCAGCGCCGGGACAGGGGTTTTAGACGAGCAGTACTTC
TRBV4-3,NA,NA,TRBJ1-1,CASSPQGRGLSEAFF,TGCGCCAGCAGCCCCCAAGGGCGGGGGCTCTCTGAAGCTTTCTTT
TRBV24-1,NA,TRBD1,TRBJ1-4,CATSETGAGEKLFF,TGTGCCACCAGTGAAACAGGGGCAGGCGAAAAACTGTTTTTT
TRBV2,NA,NA,TRBJ1-6,CASSELGESSPLHF,TGTGCCAGCAGTGAACTAGGGGAGAGTTCACCCCTCCACTTT
TRBV6-5,NA,NA,TRBJ2-7,CASRGYYEQYF,TGTGCCAGCAGGGGTTACTACGAGCAGTACTTC
TRBV7-2,NA,TRBD1,TRBJ1-1,CASAGTGALNTEAFF,TGTGCCAGCGCTGGGACAGGGGCGCTGAACACTGAAGCTTTCTTT
TRBV5-1,NA,TRBD1,TRBJ2-5,CASSARDRDQETQYF,TGCGCCAGCAGCGCCCGGGACAGGGACCAAGAGACCCAGTACTTC
TRBV5-3,NA,NA,TRBJ2-6,CARSLGGTWTGANVLTF,TGTGCCAGAAGCTTAGGGGGGACGTGGACTGGGGCCAACGTCCTGACTTTC
TRBV6-5,NA,TRBD1,TRBJ2-5,CASSWPGQGTQETQYF,TGTGCCAGCAGTTGGCCGGGACAGGGGACCCAAGAGACCCAGTACTTC
TRBV28,NA,NA,TRBJ2-1,CASKGFNEQFF,TGTGCCAGCAAGGGTTTCAATGAGCAGTTCTTC
TRBV3-1/TRBV3-2,NA,NA,TRBJ2-1,CASSQGDREKNNEQFF,TGTGCCAGCAGCCAAGGCGACCGGGAGAAAAACAATGAGCAGTTCTTC
TRBV3-1/TRBV3-2,NA,TRBD2,TRBJ2-7,CASSWSSGGPGYEQYF,TGTGCCAGCAGCTGGTCTAGCGGGGGGCCCGGCTACGAGCAGTACTTC
TRBV27,NA,TRBD1,TRBJ1-5,CASKLGQGTQPQHF,TGTGCCAGCAAATTAGGACAGGGCACACAGCCCCAGCATTTT
TRBV5-1,few,NA,TRBJ1-5,CASSLGGANQPQHF,TGCGCCAGCAGCTTAGGGGGGGCCAATCAGCCCCAGCATTTT
TRBV12-5,NA,NA,TRBJ2-1,CASGSLNEQFF,TGTGCTAGTGGTTCGCTCAATGAGCAGTTCTTC
TRBV11-2,NA,TRBD1,TRBJ1-1,CASSLSGGGGEAFF,TGTGCCAGCAGCTTATCAGGGGGCGGAGGTGAAGCTTTCTTT
TRBV18,NA,TRBD1,TRBJ1-2,CASSPGTGTHYGYTF,TGTGCCAGCTCTCCCGGGACAGGAACTCACTATGGCTACACCTTC
TRBV11-1,NA,NA,TRBJ1-3,CASSPSQGNTIYF,TGTGCCAGCAGCCCGTCCCAGGGAAACACCATATATTTT
TRBV28,NA,NA,TRBJ1-2,CASRDISNYGYTF,TGTGCCAGCAGGGACATCTCGAACTATGGCTACACCTTC
TRBV30,once,NA,TRBJ2-6,CAWRVSLGANVLTF,TGTGCCTGGAGGGTTTCTCTGGGAGCCAACGTCCTGACTTTC
TRBV6-2/TRBV6-3,NA,TRBD1,TRBJ1-2,CASSPQTGYGYTF,TGTGCCAGCAGTCCGCAGACAGGGTATGGCTACACCTTC
TRBV19,NA,NA,TRBJ1-1,CASSIRGDGHTEAFF,TGTGCCAGTAGTATTCGGGGGGATGGGCACACTGAAGCTTTCTTT
TRBV28,NA,TRBD1,TRBJ1-2,CASSLSDAGTGDGYTF,TGTGCCAGCAGTTTGTCAGACGCCGGGACAGGCGATGGCTACACCTTC
TRBV27,NA,TRBD2,TRBJ2-7,CASSSGGGFRYEQYF,TGTGCCAGCAGTTCAGGCGGGGGGTTCCGGTACGAGCAGTACTTC
TRBV4-3,NA,NA,TRBJ1-5,CASSQASTGRRSNQPQHF,TGCGCCAGCAGCCAAGCTTCGACCGGGCGTAGGAGCAATCAGCCCCAGCATTTT
TRBV12-5,NA,NA,TRBJ1-4,CASGLVVSLKGNEKLFF,TGTGCTAGTGGTTTGGTAGTTTCCCTCAAGGGCAACGAAAAACTGTTTTTT
TRBV6-5,NA,NA,TRBJ1-1,CASSYSKSGTLEAFF,TGTGCCAGCAGTTACTCGAAATCAGGGACCCTTGAAGCTTTCTTT
TRBV6-2/TRBV6-3,NA,NA,TRBJ1-1,CASSYRTGTMNTEAFF,TGTGCCAGCAGTTACCGTACAGGGACCATGAACACTGAAGCTTTCTTT
TRBV10-3,NA,TRBD2,TRBJ2-3,CAISPAGGPGDTQYF,TGTGCCATCAGTCCAGCGGGGGGCCCCGGAGATACGCAGTATTTT
TRBV7-3,once,NA,TRBJ2-2,CASSANRIPTGELFF,TGTGCCAGCAGCGCCAACAGGATCCCAACCGGGGAGCTGTTTTTT
TRBV11-2,NA,NA,TRBJ2-2,CASSLGSDTGELFF,TGTGCCAGCAGCTTAGGCTCGGACACCGGGGAGCTGTTTTTT
TRBV24-1,NA,TRBD2,TRBJ2-7,CATSDRTSGTSEQYF,TGTGCCACCAGTGATAGGACTAGCGGGACTAGCGAGCAGTACTTC
TRBV5-1,NA,TRBD1,TRBJ2-1,CASSRGQTQLNEQFF,TGCGCCAGCAGTAGGGGACAGACCCAGCTCAATGAGCAGTTCTTC
TRBV19,NA,NA,TRBJ1-2,CASSTYPGTNYGYTF,TGTGCCAGTAGTACGTATCCCGGGACCAACTATGGCTACACCTTC
TRBV6-2/TRBV6-3,NA,TRBD2,TRBJ2-3,CASSSPGSSGRSDTQYF,TGTGCCAGCAGTTCCCCCGGATCTAGCGGGAGGTCAGATACGCAGTATTTT
TRBV28,once,NA,TRBJ2-1,CASSGVAPAGQFF,TGTGCCAGCAGTGGGGTGGCGCCGGCGGGGCAGTTCTTC
TRBV6-1,NA,NA,TRBJ1-5,CASSEGNQPQHF,TGTGCCAGCAGTGAAGGCAATCAGCCCCAGCATTTT
TRBV5-1,NA,NA,TRBJ2-5,CASSPGSGVGAETQYF,TGCGCCAGCAGCCCTGGTTCAGGGGTCGGGGCAGAGACCCAGTACTTC
TRBV28,NA,TRBD1,TRBJ1-2,CASSWEFGTGEAYGYTF,TGTGCCAGCAGCTGGGAGTTTGGTACAGGGGAGGCCTATGGCTACACCTTC
TRBV5-4,NA,NA,TRBJ1-4,CASHASGKGNEKLFF,TGTGCCAGCCACGCTTCAGGGAAGGGTAATGAAAAACTGTTTTTT
TRBV3-1/TRBV3-2,NA,NA,TRBJ1-1,CASSPGRSLGTEAFF,TGTGCCAGCAGCCCAGGACGGAGCTTGGGCACTGAAGCTTTCTTT
TRBV19,few,NA,TRBJ1-2,CASSGRQLANYGYTF,TGTGCCAGTAGTGGGCGACAGTTAGCTAACTATGGCTACACCTTC